A single sample is the source of the 27 T cell receptor beta chains below, sequenced in a study of OX40 agonist ivuxolimab in advanced cancers. Libraries were prepared by immunoSEQ multiplex PCR; TCRdb keeps only in-frame clonotypes and omits some of them. The repertoire has about 31,000 clones, 86% of them found once; the top ten carry about 32%. The source was CD4+ or CD8+ T cells sorted from blood, collected in a trial of the OX40 agonist ivuxolimab. Receptors were obtained from an adult with an advanced solid tumor such as melanoma, head and neck, liver or kidney cancer.

The rearrangement uses TRBV19 and TRBJ1-1, with D hard to call. Trimming shortened V by 5 bases and J by 1 base, and 11 bases separated the two germline ends. The V gene's germline CDR1 is LNHDA and CDR2 SQIVND (reference sequence). The CDR3 length is 14 residues. In DNA, the CDR3 is TGTGCCAGTAGTTACAAGGGTCGGAACACTGAAGCTTTCTTT. As protein: CASSYKGRNTEAFF.

The V call is TRBV10-3, the J call TRBJ1-1; 8 bases line up with TRBD1. CDR3 length equals 16 residues. Losses at the gene ends were 3 bases for V and 4 bases for J; bases not matched to a gene: 10. Germline lookup yields CDR1 ENHRY and CDR2 SYGVKD. CDR3: CAISESPTGDATEAFF. DNA for the CDR3: TGTGCCATCAGTGAATCGCCGACAGGGGATGCCACTGAAGCTTTCTTT.

The chain is built from TRBV7-9 and TRBJ2-3, with D perhaps TRBD2 (5 bases). The germline gives CDR1 SEHNR, CDR2 FQNEAQ (reference sequence). The CDR3 extends over 17 amino acids. V gave up 4 bases and J gave up 1 base, with 18 bases separating them. For the CDR3, the DNA is TGTGCCAGCAGCTCCAGCGAGGGTCTGAGGGGCACAGATACGCAGTATTTT. The encoded protein is CASSSSEGLRGTDTQYF. Based on the CDR3 plus reference TRBV7-9 and TRBJ2-3, the full variable domain is DTGVSQNPRHKITKRGQNVTFRCDPISEHNRLYWYRQTLGQGPEFLTYFQNEAQLEKSRLLSDRFSAERPKGSFSTLEIQRTEQGDSAMYLCASSSSEGLRGTDTQYFGPGTRLTVL.

The V gene is TRBV7-3, the J gene TRBJ2-1; D perhaps matches TRBD1 (5 bases). Trimming cost V 5 bases and J 3 bases, with 17 bases left between them. CDR1 is SGHTA and CDR2 is FQGTGA in the germline V gene. The CDR3 is 16 amino acids. DNA of the CDR3: TGTGCCAGCAGCGAAAGGGGCCAAGACAGCTACAATGAGCAGTTCTTC. The encoded protein is CASSERGQDSYNEQFF.

V and J are TRBV28 and TRBJ1-2; 7 bases align to TRBD1. V was pared by 5 bases and J by 2 bases, with 11 bases of the junction left unmatched. CDR1 and CDR2 (germline): MDHEN, SYDVKM. This CDR3 has 16 residues. CDR3 sequence reads: CASSPTPDRENYGYTF. For the CDR3, the DNA is TGTGCCAGCAGTCCCACTCCAGACAGGGAGAACTATGGCTACACCTTC.

This chain joins TRBV5-5 and TRBJ2-7; 10 bases map to TRBD2. The CDR3 totals 14 residues. V shed 2 bases, J shed 4 bases, and the junction held 3 bases outside the gene matches. Germline V lookup: CDR1 SGHKS, CDR2 YYEKEE (reference sequence). The CDR3 loop reads CASSFTSGKYEQYF. CDR3 DNA: TGTGCCAGCAGCTTTACTAGCGGGAAGTACGAGCAGTACTTC.

This chain uses TRBV27 with TRBJ2-7; possibly TRBD1 for D (6 bases). The V end was cut by 2 bases, the J end by 1 base, with 15 bases between. The CDR3 loop spans 16 amino acids. Germline CDR1 is MNHEY and CDR2 is SMNVEV (reference sequence). The CDR3 protein is CASSLNGDTKSYEQYF. CDR3 nucleotide sequence: TGTGCCAGCAGTTTAAATGGGGACACTAAATCCTACGAGCAGTACTTC.

The V gene is TRBV28, the J gene TRBJ2-1; 11 bases match TRBD2. The V gene's germline CDR1 is MDHEN and CDR2 SYDVKM. Germline trimming cut 5 bases from V and 7 bases from J; bases unmatched to any gene: 10. The CDR3 runs 16 residues. The DNA of the CDR3 is TGTGCCAGCAGTCCTCCAACAAGACTAGCGGGAAATGAGCAGTTCTTC. Protein sequence: CASSPPTRLAGNEQFF.

The CDR3 reads CASSFRPTPYEAFF. Here the CDR3 DNA reads TGTGCCAGCAGTTTTCGACCCACCCCCTATGAAGCTTTCTTT. The chain recombines TRBV28 with TRBJ1-1; no clear D. CDR3 length equals 14 residues. The V end lost 3 bases, the J end lost 7 bases, and 15 bases lay between the germline ends. Per the germline V gene, CDR1 is MDHEN and CDR2 is SYDVKM.

This clone was observed a handful of times. The V and J genes are TRBV9 and TRBJ2-7, with D possibly matching TRBD1 (5 bases). The CDR3 has 14 amino acids. CDR1 and CDR2 from the germline V gene are SGDLS and YYNGEE. Trimming left V 0 bases short and J 3 bases short, with 10 bases between. The CDR3 protein is CASSVGSGRYEQYF. CDR3 nucleotides: TGTGCCAGCAGCGTAGGATCAGGGCGCTACGAGCAGTACTTC.

The chain is built from TRBV6-1 and TRBJ2-1, with D perhaps TRBD2 (6 bases). The CDR3 is 13 residues long. Trimming removed 5 bases from V and 7 bases from J, with 12 bases in between. Per the germline V gene, CDR1 is MNHNS and CDR2 is SASEGT. CDR3 nucleotides: TGTGCCAGCAGTTTTAGCGGATCTAATGAGCAGTTCTTC. Translating gives CASSFSGSNEQFF.

This chain connects TRBV5-8 to TRBJ2-1; D is possibly TRBD1 or TRBD2 (5 bases each). The germline CDR1 and CDR2 sequences are SGHTS and YDEGEE. Trimming left V 2 bases short and J 0 bases short, with 15 bases between. The CDR3 is made up of 17 amino acids. Written as DNA, the CDR3 is TGTGCCAGCAGCTTTTATGGGGGACCGAGCTCCTACAATGAGCAGTTCTTC. It encodes CASSFYGGPSSYNEQFF.

The CDR3 region has the DNA TGTGCCAGCAGGGCGCAAGCGAAGGGGTACGAGCAGTACTTC. Translating gives CASRAQAKGYEQYF. The rearrangement joins TRBV6-1 to TRBJ2-7, with D possibly matching TRBD1 (5 bases). The CDR3 has 14 residues. The V gene's germline CDR1 is MNHNS and CDR2 SASEGT. V dropped 6 bases and J dropped 4 bases, with 16 bases sitting between them.

This clone has only one observation. This CDR3 is CASSVEDGSYSNQPQHF. The DNA for the CDR3 is TGTGCCAGCAGCGTAGAAGATGGGAGTTATAGCAATCAGCCCCAGCATTTT. The chain has TRBV9 and TRBJ1-5; D is ambiguous. Germline CDR1 is SGDLS and CDR2 is YYNGEE. V lost 0 bases and J 0 bases, leaving 13 bases between the germline ends. CDR3 length: 17 amino acids.

This clone was picked up a small number of times. This rearrangement joins TRBV28 to TRBJ1-2, with D uncertain. Looked up from germline, CDR1 is MDHEN and CDR2 is SYDVKM. The CDR3 is 15 amino acids. The V end lost 4 bases, the J end lost 8 bases, and 20 bases lay between the germline ends. CDR3: CASSYTTATRRGYTF. CDR3 sequence (DNA): TGTGCCAGCAGTTACACTACAGCCACCCGGAGGGGCTACACCTTC.

The chain links TRBV4-1 to TRBJ2-2; unclear D gene. V lost 3 bases and J lost 1, with 15 bases in between. The CDR3 runs to 17 residues. From germline, CDR1 is MGHRA and CDR2 YSYEKL. The CDR3 DNA follows: TGCGCCAGCAGCCAGACGGCGGCGACTCTGAACACCGGGGAGCTGTTTTTT. This encodes CASSQTAATLNTGELFF.

The chain couples TRBV28 to TRBJ1-4; 12 nucleotides match TRBD1. Germline CDR1 is MDHEN and CDR2 is SYDVKM. Losses at the gene ends were 1 base for V and 8 bases for J; bases not matched to a gene: 11. The CDR3 extends over 18 amino acids. The CDR3: CASSLLAGQGASTEKLFF. The CDR3 DNA sequence: TGTGCCAGCAGTTTATTGGCGGGACAGGGGGCCTCTACCGAAAAACTGTTTTTT. Looking up the rest from reference TRBV28 and TRBJ1-4 gives the full variable domain: DVKVTQSSRYLVKRTGEKVFLECVQDMDHENMFWYRQDPGLGLRLIYFSYDVKMKEKGDIPEGYSVSREKKERFSLILESASTNQTSMYLCASSLLAGQGASTEKLFFGSGTQLSVL.

V gene TRBV28 combines with J gene TRBJ1-5; no clear D. Trimming shortened V by 5 bases and J by 4 bases, and 15 bases separated the two germline ends. Per the germline V gene, CDR1 is MDHEN and CDR2 is SYDVKM. This CDR3 is built from 15 residues. CDR3 loop: CASSPTLRGNQPQHF. CDR3 sequence (DNA): TGTGCCAGCAGTCCGACTCTCCGAGGGAATCAGCCCCAGCATTTT.

The chain uses TRBV4-2 and TRBJ1-1; TRBD1 might be the D (6 bases). Trimming removed 1 base from V and 8 bases from J, with 11 bases in between. Germline lookup yields CDR1 LGHNA and CDR2 YNFKEQ. This CDR3 contains 13 residues. DNA for the CDR3: TGTGCCAGCAGCCAAGTAGGGGGGGGCGAAGCTTTCTTT. The encoded protein is CASSQVGGGEAFF.

The rearrangement links TRBV5-6 to TRBJ2-1; D uncertain. This CDR3 contains 12 residues. The germline V gene has CDR1 SGHDT and CDR2 YYEEEE. Between the trimmed V and J ends, which lost 2 bases and 6 bases, there was a span of 6 bases. The DNA of the CDR3 is TGTGCCAGCAGCTTTTTGAGCAATGAGCAGTTCTTC. Translation gives CASSFLSNEQFF.

This sequence joins TRBV5-1 and TRBJ2-7; D unresolved. The germline V and J ends were trimmed by 0 bases and 0 bases, with 4 bases remaining between them. The length of the CDR3 is 13 residues. Germline V gene lookup returns CDR1 SGHRS and CDR2 YFSETQ. Here the CDR3 reads CASSLESSYEQYF. CDR3 DNA sequence: TGCGCCAGCAGCTTGGAAAGCTCCTACGAGCAGTACTTC.

The V gene is TRBV27, the J gene TRBJ1-5; D is undetermined. The CDR3 is made up of 15 amino acids. The germline CDR1 and CDR2 sequences are MNHEY and SMNVEV (reference sequence). V was clipped by 3 bases and J by 0 bases, with 9 bases between them. This chain's CDR3 is CASSFYQPSNQPQHF. Here the CDR3 DNA reads TGTGCCAGCAGTTTTTATCAGCCTAGCAATCAGCCCCAGCATTTT.

The chain has TRBV5-4 and TRBJ2-7; possibly TRBD1 for D (6 bases). This CDR3 is 14 amino acids long. V gave up 4 bases and J gave up 2 bases, with 13 bases separating them. The germline gives CDR1 SGHNT, CDR2 YYREEE (reference sequence). As DNA, the CDR3 is TGTGCCAGCAGCGAATGGGACACTCCCTACGAGCAGTACTTC. Encoded protein: CASSEWDTPYEQYF.

The rearrangement links TRBV5-1 to TRBJ2-7; 7 bases fit TRBD1. The CDR3 totals 13 residues. The V and J ends lost 0 bases and 3 bases, in that order; junction bases with no gene match: 0. Germline CDR1 SGHRS, CDR2 YFSETQ. In DNA form, the CDR3 reads TGCGCCAGCAGCTTGGGGACAGGCTACGAGCAGTACTTC. Protein: CASSLGTGYEQYF.

CDR3 region: CASSLATGAGSDTQYF. The CDR3 nucleotides are TGCGCCAGCAGCTTGGCGACAGGGGCTGGCTCAGATACGCAGTATTTT. The genes are TRBV5-1 and TRBJ2-3; 8 bases agree with TRBD1. The V and J ends lost 0 bases and 4 bases, in that order; junction bases with no gene match: 7. This CDR3 has 16 residues. CDR1 and CDR2 from the germline V gene are SGHRS and YFSETQ.

The chain links TRBV27 to TRBJ1-2; 9 bases align to TRBD1. Germline assignment: CDR1 MNHEY and CDR2 SMNVEV (reference sequence). V was clipped by 0 bases and J by 8 bases; unmatched bases: 4. The CDR3 runs 14 residues. In nucleotides, the CDR3 is TGTGCCAGCAGTTTATCCGGGACAGGGACCGGCTACACCTTC. This sequence encodes CASSLSGTGTGYTF.

The chain combines TRBV15 with TRBJ2-7; 8 bases line up with TRBD1. Losses at the gene ends were 0 bases for V and 3 bases for J; bases not matched to a gene: 1. The CDR3 covers 14 residues. Per the germline V gene, CDR1 is LNHNV and CDR2 is YYDKDF (reference sequence). CDR3 sequence: CATSREGTGYEQYF. CDR3 coding DNA: TGTGCCACCAGCAGAGAGGGGACAGGCTACGAGCAGTACTTC.